Here is one T cell receptor beta chain with its context. These data come from a study of cytomegalovirus exposure and HLA in healthy donors. The CDR3 has 15 residues. Germline V CDR1 and CDR2: MNHNS, SASEGT. Trimming removed 4 bases from V and 5 bases from J; junction bases left unmatched: 7. Vbeta (60) and Jbeta (13) primers were used in the PCR. Only in-frame clones appear in the TCRdb table, and some are missing; sequencing was by immunoSEQ multiplex PCR. The sample shows roughly 110,000 clones, about three quarters of them seen only once. The origin of this receptor is a woman aged 50 to 60 in good health and CMV-seropositive. The J gene is TRBJ2-5, the V gene TRBV6-1, with 10 bases fitting TRBD2. Sample: PBMCs. As DNA, the CDR3 is TGTGCCAGCAGTGGCATGTCTAGCGGGGGTGAGACCCAGTACTTC. Protein product: CASSGMSSGGETQYF.